The clone carrying this T cell receptor beta chain was observed at least ten times. What it binds is not known. These data are taken from a study of T cells in Graves' hyperthyroidism and ophthalmopathy. Turning to the study itself: At the time of initial diagnosis and before any treatment, peripheral blood was collected. Study results and caveats: Also found in blood were most expanded thyroid clonotypes above 0.001.

V lost 7 bases, J lost 2 bases, and 8 bases lay in between. CDR1 and CDR2 from the germline V gene are MDHEN and SYDVKM. The CDR3 spans 12 residues. Thyroid ultrasound and orbital computed tomography, with clinical symptoms and serum thyroxine and TRAb, informed diagnoses. The source material, RNA transcripts, was used to amplify TCR beta CDR3 regions. HTBI primers were employed in a first-round RT-PCR of the TCR CDR3. In TCRdb, the multiplex PCR reads were re-called with MiXCR into one record per CDR3 protein. The sample carries more than 500,000 distinct CDR3 sequences, 15% to 20% recorded once. Source material: blood. This rearrangement joins TRBV28 to TRBJ1-1; D is perhaps TRBD1 (5 bases). This receptor was identified in a young woman with Graves' hyperthyroidism. This CDR3 reads CASNTGNTEAFF. The DNA of the CDR3 is TGTGCCAGCAATACAGGTAACACTGAAGCTTTCTTT.